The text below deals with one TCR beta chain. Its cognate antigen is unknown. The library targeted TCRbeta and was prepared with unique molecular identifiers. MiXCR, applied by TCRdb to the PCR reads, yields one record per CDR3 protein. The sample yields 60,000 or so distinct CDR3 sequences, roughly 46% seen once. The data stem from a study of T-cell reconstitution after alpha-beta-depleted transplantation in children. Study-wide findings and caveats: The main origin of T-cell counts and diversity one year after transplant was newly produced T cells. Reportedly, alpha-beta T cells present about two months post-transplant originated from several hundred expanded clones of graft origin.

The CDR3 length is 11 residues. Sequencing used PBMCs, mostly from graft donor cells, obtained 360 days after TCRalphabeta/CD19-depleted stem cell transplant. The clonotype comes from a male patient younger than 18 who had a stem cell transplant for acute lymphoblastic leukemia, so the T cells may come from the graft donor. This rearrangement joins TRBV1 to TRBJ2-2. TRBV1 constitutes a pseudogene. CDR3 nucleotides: TGCGCATCTTGGGGCACCGGGGAGCTGTTTTTT. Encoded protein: CASWGTGELFF.